This TCR beta chain was profiled in a study of cytomegalovirus exposure and HLA in healthy donors. A remark on this clone: One junction end disagrees with the germline gene, perhaps due to a read error.

The study ran its PCR with 60 Vbeta and 13 Jbeta primers. Profiling relied on immunoSEQ multiplex PCR, and the TCRdb table lists in-frame clones only, not all of them. The sample totals about 51,000 clones; its top ten clones hold 2.3%. The CDR3 extends over 15 amino acids. Germline loops: CDR1 GTSNPN, CDR2 SVGIG (reference sequence). Sequencing input: PBMCs. The chain links TRBV30 to TRBJ2-3, with TRBD2 matching 10 bases. The sequence derives from a female donor in good health and CMV-seronegative. This CDR3 is CAGSVPSGGADTQYF. In nucleotides, the CDR3 is TGTGCCGGGAGTGTACCTAGCGGGGGCGCAGATACGCAGTATTTT.